Listed here are 28 T cell receptor beta chains from one sample, sequenced in a study of OX40 agonist ivuxolimab in advanced cancers. Produced via immunoSEQ multiplex PCR; TCRdb's table is partial and in-frame only. The table includes tens of thousands of clones, roughly 90% detected once. Sequencing was performed on CD4+ or CD8+ T cells sorted from blood, taken in a trial of the OX40 agonist ivuxolimab. Receptors originate from an adult with an advanced solid tumor such as melanoma, head and neck, liver or kidney cancer.

This chain joins TRBV19 and TRBJ1-5; D not certain. CDR3 length equals 14 residues. V was pared by 3 bases and J by 4 bases, with 10 bases between. CDR1 is LNHDA, CDR2 SQIVND, per germline (reference sequence). This chain's CDR3 is CASSMRSSNQPQHF. The DNA for the CDR3 is TGTGCCAGTAGTATGAGGTCCAGTAATCAGCCCCAGCATTTT. Based on the CDR3 plus reference TRBV19 and TRBJ1-5, the full variable domain is DGGITQSPKYLFRKEGQNVTLSCEQNLNHDAMYWYRQDPGQGLRLIYYSQIVNDFQKGDIAEGYSVSREKKESFPLTVTSAQKNPTAFYLCASSMRSSNQPQHFGDGTRLSIL.

The gene calls are TRBV11-1 and TRBJ1-1; TRBD1 might be the D (5 bases). CDR3 length: 15 residues. V was cut by 5 bases and J by 0 bases, with 13 bases left in between. CDR1 and CDR2 from the germline V gene are SGHAT and FQDESV (reference sequence). CDR3 sequence reads: CASSPRGGMNTEAFF. Written as DNA, the CDR3 is TGTGCCAGCAGCCCTCGGGGGGGTATGAACACTGAAGCTTTCTTT.

This clone occurred a few times. The chain employs TRBV6-5 and TRBJ2-7; no firm D call. V was cut by 6 bases and J by 7 bases, with 10 bases left in between. Germline-derived CDR1 and CDR2 are MNHEY and SVGAGI. This CDR3 has 11 amino acids. The CDR3 loop is CASRGMGEQYF. CDR3 bases: TGTGCCAGCAGGGGCATGGGGGAGCAGTACTTC.

The rearrangement joins TRBV6-5 to TRBJ1-2; 9 bases map to TRBD1. Germline CDR1 reads MNHEY; CDR2 reads SVGAGI. The CDR3 consists of 14 residues. Germline trimming cut 9 bases from V and 3 bases from J; bases unmatched to any gene: 8. The CDR3 nucleotides read TGTGCCAGTTCCCCGGGACAGGGCTACTATGGCTACACCTTC. Residues: CASSPGQGYYGYTF.

This sequence joins TRBV10-3 and TRBJ2-3, with 9 bases aligning to TRBD2. This CDR3 is built from 18 residues. V shed 4 bases, J shed 0 bases, and the junction held 11 bases outside the gene matches. In germline, CDR1 is ENHRY, CDR2 SYGVKD. CDR3 in amino acids: CAISGPSSTSGSTDTQYF. CDR3 bases: TGTGCCATCAGTGGACCCTCCTCGACTAGCGGTAGCACAGATACGCAGTATTTT.

The chain employs TRBV9 and TRBJ2-3; tentative D call: TRBD1 (5 bases). The CDR3 sequence is 16 residues long. Germline lookup yields CDR1 SGDLS and CDR2 YYNGEE. Trimming stripped 4 bases from V and 1 base from J, with 16 bases between. This CDR3 is CASSPRTPEGTDTQYF. CDR3 DNA sequence: TGTGCCAGCAGCCCCCGGACACCCGAAGGCACAGATACGCAGTATTTT. Filled out from reference TRBV9 and TRBJ2-3, the complete variable domain reads DSGVTQTPKHLITATGQRVTLRCSPRSGDLSVYWYQQSLDQGLQFLIQYYNGEERAKGNILERFSAQQFPDLHSELNLSSLELGDSALYFCASSPRTPEGTDTQYFGPGTRLTVL.

The chain recombines TRBV14 with TRBJ2-1; TRBD2 matches 8 bases. This CDR3 comprises 15 residues. The germline V gene encodes CDR1 SGHDN and CDR2 FVKESK. J lost 10 bases, V lost 1 base, and 9 bases had no gene match. The CDR3 DNA sequence: TGTGCCAGCAGCCAAGTTGGACGGGAGGGCGACGAGCAGTTCTTC. It encodes CASSQVGREGDEQFF.

The V call is TRBV27, the J call TRBJ2-2, with 8 bases fitting TRBD2. V lost 2 bases and J lost 8; bases outside the gene matches: 4. Germline V gene data show CDR1 as MNHEY and CDR2 as SMNVEV (reference sequence). This CDR3 region has 14 residues. The CDR3 here is CASSLREGLGELFF. The CDR3 DNA follows: TGTGCCAGCAGTTTACGGGAGGGCTTGGGGGAGCTGTTTTTT.

V usage is TRBV6-4 and J usage is TRBJ2-7, with 8 bases matching TRBD1. The junction had 10 bases not matched to a gene; V was cut back by 7 bases and J by 2 bases. Germline CDR1 and CDR2: MRHNA and SNTAGT. The length of the CDR3 is 15 residues. CDR3 loop: CASKKGQGAAYEQYF. The CDR3 coding sequence is TGTGCCAGCAAAAAAGGACAGGGAGCGGCCTACGAGCAGTACTTC.

A single count supports this clone. The chain couples TRBV7-2 to TRBJ1-5, with 10 bases that match TRBD1. V lost 5 bases and J lost 6; bases outside the gene matches: 1. CDR3 length: 13 residues. Germline assignment: CDR1 SGHTA and CDR2 FQGNSA. The CDR3 region is CASSRDRGQPQHF. The CDR3 nucleotides are TGTGCCAGCAGCCGGGACAGGGGTCAGCCCCAGCATTTT.

The chain employs TRBV6-5 and TRBJ1-2, with a weak D call TRBD1 (5 bases). Germline CDR1 is MNHEY and CDR2 is SVGAGI. The V end was cut by 4 bases, the J end by 4 bases, with 16 bases between. The length of the CDR3 is 15 residues. In DNA form, the CDR3 reads TGTGCCAGCAGTTTCAGGAGGGGCGCGGGCTATGGCTACACCTTC. Encoded protein: CASSFRRGAGYGYTF.

The rearrangement uses TRBV7-6 and TRBJ2-2; the D is unclear. Per germline, CDR1 SGHVS and CDR2 FNYEAQ. V was clipped by 1 base and J by 4 bases, with 7 bases between them. The CDR3 spans 14 residues. The CDR3 sequence is CASSLGRSTGELFF. CDR3 bases: TGTGCCAGCAGCTTAGGTCGGTCCACCGGGGAGCTGTTTTTT.

V is TRBV4-1 and J is TRBJ1-6, with D unresolved. The CDR3 length is 19 residues. With 4 bases removed from V and 0 bases from J, the gap between germline ends came to 19 bases. Germline CDR1 MGHRA, CDR2 YSYEKL. CDR3 sequence: CASSPEPKRSFSYNSPLHF. The CDR3 nucleotides read TGCGCCAGCAGCCCGGAACCCAAGCGGAGCTTCTCCTATAATTCACCCCTCCACTTT.

The chain has TRBV19 and TRBJ2-5, with D hard to call. From germline, CDR1 is LNHDA and CDR2 SQIVND (reference sequence). The CDR3 sequence is 11 residues long. Trimming cost V 4 bases and J 5 bases, with 5 bases left between them. The CDR3 region has the DNA TGTGCCAGTAGTAGTCTGGAGACCCAGTACTTC. Translation: CASSSLETQYF.

The chain links TRBV28 to TRBJ2-1; possibly TRBD1 or TRBD2 for D (5 bases each). Between the trimmed V and J ends, which lost 4 bases and 9 bases, there was a span of 19 bases. The V gene's germline CDR1 is MDHEN and CDR2 SYDVKM. This CDR3 region has 15 residues. CDR3 amino acids: CASSSLGADRTEQFF. The CDR3 nucleotides are TGTGCCAGCAGTTCCCTCGGGGCGGATCGGACTGAGCAGTTCTTC. Looking up the rest from reference TRBV28 and TRBJ2-1 gives the full variable domain: DVKVTQSSRYLVKRTGEKVFLECVQDMDHENMFWYRQDPGLGLRLIYFSYDVKMKEKGDIPEGYSVSREKKERFSLILESASTNQTSMYLCASSSLGADRTEQFFGPGTRLTVL.

V usage is TRBV29-1 and J usage is TRBJ2-1; 7 bases align to TRBD2. This CDR3 contains 15 residues. The germline V gene encodes CDR1 SQVTM and CDR2 ANQGSEA. V lost 3 bases, J lost 8 bases, and 13 bases stayed unmatched. The CDR3 protein is CSVDSPGGRGDEQFF. The CDR3 coding sequence is TGCAGCGTTGATTCACCGGGAGGCCGCGGGGATGAGCAGTTCTTC.

The chain recombines TRBV19 with TRBJ1-4; D unclear. Trimming stripped 6 bases from V and 5 bases from J, with 16 bases between. The CDR3 has 15 amino acids. Germline V gene lookup returns CDR1 LNHDA and CDR2 SQIVND (reference sequence). The CDR3 DNA follows: TGTGCCAGTAGATCCCCGCCGGCCGGAAATGAAAAACTGTTTTTT. Amino acid sequence: CASRSPPAGNEKLFF.

V and J are TRBV6-1 and TRBJ1-2; a weak D match, TRBD1 (6 bases). CDR3 length: 13 residues. The germline V gene encodes CDR1 MNHNS and CDR2 SASEGT. Trimming removed 7 bases at V and 3 bases at J, with 12 bases between. The CDR3 loop is CASTSRGDYGYTF. As DNA, the CDR3 is TGTGCCAGCACTTCCAGGGGTGACTATGGCTACACCTTC.

This chain joins TRBV6-1 and TRBJ2-1, with 12 bases that match TRBD1. Germline V gene data show CDR1 as MNHNS and CDR2 as SASEGT. With 10 bases clipped from V and 6 bases from J, the junction kept 10 bases outside the gene matches. This CDR3 region has 15 residues. CDR3 amino acids: CATLSRDRGRNEQFF. DNA for the CDR3: TGTGCCACCCTTAGCCGGGACAGGGGGCGCAATGAGCAGTTCTTC.

This chain uses TRBV2 with TRBJ1-4; D gene ambiguous. The CDR3 length is 14 residues. Deletions cut 3 bases from V and 8 bases from J, with 13 bases between. CDR1 is SNHLY, CDR2 FYNNEI, per germline. The CDR3 nucleotides are TGTGCCAGCAGTGAGTACTCTAGCAAGGAAAAACTGTTTTTT. It encodes CASSEYSSKEKLFF.

The V call is TRBV7-3, the J call TRBJ2-3; D is uncertain. The V end lost 6 bases, the J end lost 4 bases, and 11 bases lay between the germline ends. The CDR3 is 13 residues long. Germline V gene lookup returns CDR1 SGHTA and CDR2 FQGTGA. The CDR3 sequence is CASRPLGSDTQYF. The CDR3 nucleotides are TGTGCCAGCAGACCCCTGGGATCAGATACGCAGTATTTT.

The gene calls are TRBV2 and TRBJ2-7; 12 nucleotides align to TRBD2. The CDR3 covers 14 residues. CDR1 is SNHLY, CDR2 FYNNEI, per germline. V dropped 6 bases and J dropped 5; count of bases not matched to a gene: 5. The CDR3 nucleotides read TGTGCCAGCAGGCGACTAGCGGGAGCCGACGAGCAGTACTTC. Protein sequence: CASRRLAGADEQYF. The full variable domain, rest sourced from reference TRBV2 and TRBJ2-7, is EPEVTQTPSHQVTQMGQEVILRCVPISNHLYFYWYRQILGQKVEFLVSFYNNEISEKSEIFDDQFSVERPDGSNFTLKIRSTKLEDSAMYFCASRRLAGADEQYFGPGTRLTVT.

The rearrangement joins TRBV9 to TRBJ2-3; D is unresolved. The CDR3 spans 13 residues. The V gene lost 0 bases and the J gene lost 4 bases, with 6 bases spanning the gap. CDR1 is SGDLS and CDR2 is YYNGEE in the germline V gene. CDR3 sequence: CASSVGAADTQYF. CDR3 sequence (DNA): TGTGCCAGCAGCGTAGGGGCGGCAGATACGCAGTATTTT.

This chain connects TRBV11-3 to TRBJ1-4, with D possibly matching TRBD1 (5 bases). Germline loops: CDR1 SGHNT, CDR2 YENEEA. V was clipped by 1 base and J by 7 bases, with 13 bases between them. The length of the CDR3 is 15 residues. The CDR3 protein is CASSLVGTGFEKLFF. The CDR3 DNA reads as TGTGCCAGCAGCTTAGTGGGCACAGGCTTTGAAAAACTGTTTTTT. The variable domain in full, with the rest retrieved from reference TRBV11-3 and TRBJ1-4, is EAGVVQSPRYKIIEKKQPVAFWCNPISGHNTLYWYLQNLGQGPELLIRYENEEAVDDSQLPKDRFSAERLKGVDSTLKIQPAELGDSAVYLCASSLVGTGFEKLFFGSGTQLSVL.

This clone was picked up many times. V and J are TRBV11-3 and TRBJ2-7; D is possibly TRBD2 (6 bases). This CDR3 contains 15 residues. V was cut by 1 base and J by 2 bases, with 12 bases left in between. Germline CDR1 SGHNT, CDR2 YENEEA. The CDR3: CASSLGGTDPYEQYF. The CDR3 region has the DNA TGTGCCAGCAGCTTAGGCGGGACGGACCCCTACGAGCAGTACTTC. The entire variable domain, with the rest obtained from reference TRBV11-3 and TRBJ2-7, is as follows: EAGVVQSPRYKIIEKKQPVAFWCNPISGHNTLYWYLQNLGQGPELLIRYENEEAVDDSQLPKDRFSAERLKGVDSTLKIQPAELGDSAVYLCASSLGGTDPYEQYFGPGTRLTVT.

The genes are TRBV2 and TRBJ1-1; no firm D call. V lost 8 bases and J lost 3, with 10 bases in between. The CDR3 covers 12 residues. Looked up from germline, CDR1 is SNHLY and CDR2 is FYNNEI. CDR3 in DNA: TGTGCCAGCCGGCGCTGGGACACTGAAGCTTTCTTT. The encoded protein is CASRRWDTEAFF.

J is TRBJ2-1 and V is TRBV28; 11 nucleotides agree with TRBD2. Trimming at V came to 10 bases and at J to 0 bases, leaving 8 bases not matched to a gene. CDR1 and CDR2 from the germline V gene are MDHEN and SYDVKM. The CDR3 runs to 16 residues. CDR3 in amino acids: CATYVAGGPSYNEQFF. CDR3 in DNA: TGTGCCACCTATGTAGCGGGAGGGCCCTCCTACAATGAGCAGTTCTTC.

This rearrangement joins TRBV5-8 to TRBJ2-5; tentative D call: TRBD1 (6 bases). CDR1 and CDR2 (germline): SGHTS, YDEGEE. This CDR3 is 14 amino acids long. V lost 0 bases, J lost 7 bases, and 13 bases lay in between. CDR3 sequence: CASSLVSGGTTQYF. For the CDR3, the DNA is TGTGCCAGCAGCTTGGTTTCTGGGGGCACGACCCAGTACTTC.